Reported below is one T cell receptor (beta chain). It lacks a known antigen. Base qualities are not at hand, and no much larger clone is one base apart. V ends up 8 bases short and J 2 bases short, with an unmatched junction base count of 10. The cysteine opens and the phenylalanine closes a CDR3 of 15 amino acids. The entry retains the CDR3 DNA only, 45 bases that are in frame from base 1. The library relied on the immunoSEQ multiplex PCR assay. High-throughput TCR-beta CDR3 sequencing of genomic DNA from most patients was performed by Adaptive Biotechnologies. Per the original workflow: TCR sequencing data were retrieved from Adaptive's ImmunoSEQ software for some 17 patients, whereas a few other patients were processed with MiXCR and VDJtools. CDR3 nucleotide sequences shared between donor and recipient were removed because the origin of such sequences could not be assigned. To be classed as alloreactive, a clone needed at least 2-fold expansion over unstimulated cells and a minimum CFSE-low frequency of 0.002% (template counts) or 0.001% (read counts). Mappable clones were those detected in sequenced pre-transplant spleen, lymph node, or MLR CFSE-low populations of the donor or recipient. Cumulative frequency of alloreactive clones was calculated as a percentage of all sequences weighted by copy number. TCRdb re-hosts the immuneACCESS table, in-frame sequences only. Its copies lack some clones; in the studies checked, an unresolved V gene accounts for under half of them, and the cause for the rest is not known. V, J and clone size are taken as reported in that table, and D and trimming were inferred from the DNA itself. This sample lists about 25,000 clones; approximately 94% were detected once. About 0.52% of the sample is in the top ten clones.

Blood samples were collected up to 4 times in the first month after transplant and then at least monthly when available. This specimen comes from a study of graft-versus-host responses after intestinal transplantation (dated by TCRdb to the early 2020s). About the study as a whole: The transplants that recipients received were multivisceral, liver-intestinal, or isolated intestinal. Every recipient was given anti-thymocyte globulin induction, then maintenance tacrolimus and steroids for around three years. After intestinal transplantation, graft-versus-host and host-versus-graft alloreactive T cell clones in the graft, circulation and bone marrow were tracked using bulk TCR-beta CDR3 sequencing. Alloreactive clones were identified by sequencing pre-transplant mixed lymphocyte reaction products and comparing these products with unstimulated pre-transplant donor and recipient T cells. The cohort enrolled 20 to 30 intestinal transplant recipients including one retransplant, and a few patients lacking pretransplant specimens were excluded. Donor T cell macrochimerism was defined as a peak of at least 4% donor T cells among recipient peripheral blood mononuclear cells. Rather than being sequenced by the commercial service, samples from three later patients were sequenced in-house on an Illumina MiSeq and processed with MiXCR. The study at large found these results: In patients with donor T cell macrochimerism, the allografts had high GvH to HvG T cell clonal ratios. Early after transplant, declines in HvG clones were associated with peak levels of circulating GvH clones. GvH clones were detected in recipient bone marrow, and some appeared earlier in ileal mucosa or blood, consistent with an intestinal mucosal origin. Conclusions were limited by the relatively low number and heterogeneity of intestinal transplant patients.

The chain employs TRBV23-1 and TRBJ2-5, with TRBD2 matching 8 junction bases. TRBV23-1 is labeled an ORF, and its function is uncertain. The sequencing used PBMCs, collected 156 days after intestinal transplant. The sequence was collected from a human patient who received an intestinal transplant, so some T cells may come from the graft donor. At the DNA level, the sequence is TGCGCCAGCGTACCCAAACCTAGCGGGCAAGAGACCCAGTACTTC. This gives the protein CASVPKPSGQETQYF.